Shown below are 20 T cell receptor beta chains from a single sample sequenced in a study of T cell responses to AZD1222 COVID-19 vaccine. Repertoires were generated with immunoSEQ multiplex PCR, while TCRdb's copy carries only in-frame clones and drops some. The sample shows 110,000 to 150,000 clones, around 92% of them seen only once. The sequencing here drew on peripheral blood, taken on day 0 of AZD1222 vaccination. All receptors come from an adult in good health.

CDR3 sequence: CASNFGGLGTRGYTF. The CDR3 DNA follows: TGCGCCAGCAACTTCGGAGGGCTGGGAACGAGGGGCTACACCTTC. The V and J genes are TRBV5-1 and TRBJ1-2; the D is unclear. V was clipped by 6 bases and J by 8 bases, with 23 bases between them. The CDR3 has 15 residues. Germline V gives CDR1 SGHRS, CDR2 YFSETQ.

CDR3 bases: TGTGCCAGCAGCTTAGCCGAATTCGGCCTCTATGGCTACACCTTC. This encodes CASSLAEFGLYGYTF. The J gene is TRBJ1-2, the V gene TRBV7-9; D is undetermined. There are 15 residues in the CDR3. V was trimmed by 0 bases and J by 4 bases, leaving 12 bases between them. The germline CDR1 and CDR2 sequences are SEHNR and FQNEAQ (reference sequence).

The V and J genes are TRBV5-1 and TRBJ2-7; possibly TRBD1 for D (5 bases). From germline, CDR1 is SGHRS and CDR2 YFSETQ. Between the trimmed V and J ends, which lost 2 bases and 3 bases, there was a span of 6 bases. The CDR3 is 12 amino acids. The CDR3 DNA sequence: TGCGCCAGCAGCTTTAGGGGCTACGAGCAGTACTTC. Its protein product is CASSFRGYEQYF.

This chain uses TRBV7-9 with TRBJ1-4; TRBD1 matches 7 bases. The CDR3 length is 14 residues. In germline, CDR1 is SEHNR, CDR2 FQNEAQ (reference sequence). With V trimmed by 7 bases and J by 6 bases, 8 bases remained unmatched. CDR3 DNA sequence: TGTGCCAGCACCCCCAGACAGGGAGATGAAAAACTGTTTTTT. Amino acids: CASTPRQGDEKLFF.

The chain carries TRBV6-5 and TRBJ1-5; 10 bases line up with TRBD1. In germline, CDR1 is MNHEY, CDR2 SVGAGI. Trimming removed 6 bases from V and 7 bases from J; junction bases left unmatched: 6. This CDR3 comprises 14 residues. CDR3 region: CASSRDRGGQPQHF. The CDR3 bases are TGTGCCAGCAGCCGGGACAGGGGAGGACAGCCCCAGCATTTT.

This chain uses TRBV19 with TRBJ1-1; no reliable D call. The ends were cut back, 7 bases at V and 1 base at J, with 13 bases in the middle. In germline, CDR1 is LNHDA, CDR2 SQIVND (reference sequence). This CDR3 comprises 14 residues. The CDR3 bases are TGTGCCAGTATTGGCGGAGGGCAGAACACTGAAGCTTTCTTT. Translated: CASIGGGQNTEAFF.

This rearrangement joins TRBV5-4 to TRBJ1-1; D is possibly TRBD1 (5 bases). The CDR3 runs 14 residues. Trimming took 2 bases from V and 0 from J, leaving 8 bases between them. CDR1 and CDR2 from the germline V gene are SGHNT and YYREEE (reference sequence). The CDR3 DNA reads as TGTGCCAGCAGCTTAATAGGGGTGAACACTGAAGCTTTCTTT. Translation: CASSLIGVNTEAFF.

The rearrangement joins TRBV19 to TRBJ1-6, with D possibly being TRBD1 (5 bases). Per the germline V gene, CDR1 is LNHDA and CDR2 is SQIVND (reference sequence). The CDR3 length is 17 residues. V lost 5 bases and J lost 3, with 17 bases in between. Here the CDR3 reads CASSPGFGAYYNSPLHF. The CDR3 DNA reads as TGTGCCAGTAGTCCCGGGTTTGGGGCCTACTATAATTCACCCCTCCACTTT.

The chain recombines TRBV4-2 with TRBJ2-5; D is possibly TRBD2 (7 bases). V shed 0 bases and J shed 4 bases, with 15 bases lying between them. The CDR3 is 16 residues long. From germline, CDR1 is LGHNA and CDR2 YNFKEQ. CDR3 amino acids: CASSQEERGGGETQYF. In DNA form, the CDR3 reads TGTGCCAGCAGCCAAGAAGAGCGGGGAGGGGGAGAGACCCAGTACTTC.

V is TRBV29-1 and J is TRBJ2-1, with 9 bases lining up with TRBD2. Germline V CDR1 and CDR2: SQVTM, ANQGSEA. V lost 4 bases to trimming and J lost 7 bases; unmatched junction nucleotides: 8. The CDR3 has 14 amino acids. The CDR3 DNA reads TGCAGCGTTGGCCGGACTAGCGAGAAGAATGAGCAGTTCTTC. It encodes CSVGRTSEKNEQFF.

The gene calls are TRBV9 and TRBJ2-3; unclear D gene. The CDR3 consists of 14 residues. Trimming cost V 3 bases and J 1 base, with 9 bases left between them. Germline V gene sequence: CDR1 SGDLS, CDR2 YYNGEE. The CDR3 here is CASSALAGTDTQYF. In DNA, the CDR3 is TGTGCCAGCAGCGCTTTAGCCGGCACAGATACGCAGTATTTT.

The V gene is TRBV5-8, the J gene TRBJ1-4; D not certain. Germline loops: CDR1 SGHTS, CDR2 YDEGEE. Trimming took 4 bases from V and 3 from J, leaving 13 bases between them. The length of the CDR3 is 15 residues. CDR3 sequence (DNA): TGTGCCAGCAGCCCGGAGTGGGGAGCTAATGAAAAACTGTTTTTT. Its protein is CASSPEWGANEKLFF. Complete variable domain (other parts from reference TRBV5-8 and TRBJ1-4): EAGVTQSPTHLIKTRGQQATLRCSPISGHTSVYWYQQALGLGLQFLLWYDEGEERNRGNFPPRFSGRQFPNYSSELNVNALELEDSALYLCASSPEWGANEKLFFGSGTQLSVL.

This rearrangement joins TRBV30 to TRBJ1-5; possibly TRBD1 for D (5 bases). Germline values: CDR1 GTSNPN, CDR2 SVGIG (reference sequence). This CDR3 has 13 amino acids. Trimming stripped 1 base from V and 5 bases from J, with 9 bases between. The CDR3 DNA follows: TGTGCCTGGAGTGGCCCGGGGCATCAGCCCCAGCATTTT. Amino acid sequence: CAWSGPGHQPQHF.

The rearrangement links TRBV18 to TRBJ1-3; D not resolved. V was clipped by 1 base and J by 0 bases, with 13 bases between them. The CDR3 runs to 17 residues. CDR1 and CDR2 (germline): KGHSH, LQKENI. The CDR3 sequence is CASSPRPWETSGNTIYF. The CDR3 region has the DNA TGTGCCAGCTCACCACGTCCGTGGGAAACCTCTGGAAACACCATATATTTT.

V is TRBV11-2 and J is TRBJ2-3; the D is unclear. Germline CDR1 SGHAT, CDR2 FQNNGV. CDR3 length: 12 amino acids. V lost 4 bases and J lost 0, with 2 bases in between. CDR3 bases: TGTGCCAGCAGCTACAGCACAGATACGCAGTATTTT. Its translation is CASSYSTDTQYF. Using reference TRBV11-2 and TRBJ2-3 for the parts outside the CDR3, the full variable domain is EAGVAQSPRYKIIEKRQSVAFWCNPISGHATLYWYQQILGQGPKLLIQFQNNGVVDDSQLPKDRFSAERLKGVDSTLKIQPAKLEDSAVYLCASSYSTDTQYFGPGTRLTVL.

The chain couples TRBV11-2 to TRBJ1-3, with D perhaps matching TRBD1 (5 bases). Germline V lookup: CDR1 SGHAT, CDR2 FQNNGV. V was cut by 5 bases and J by 2 bases, with 13 bases left in between. This CDR3 contains 15 residues. CDR3 nucleotides: TGTGCCAGCAGCATCTTGGGGGGGACTGGAAACACCATATATTTT. It encodes CASSILGGTGNTIYF.

The rearrangement joins TRBV18 to TRBJ1-6; weak D call: TRBD1 (5 bases). V was clipped by 3 bases and J by 10 bases, with 19 bases between them. This CDR3 spans 16 amino acids. Germline CDR1 and CDR2: KGHSH and LQKENI. The CDR3 protein is CASSPVQGIDASPLHF. The CDR3 DNA follows: TGTGCCAGCTCACCCGTCCAGGGTATAGATGCCTCACCCCTCCACTTT.

This rearrangement joins TRBV5-4 to TRBJ2-1, with 7 bases fitting TRBD2. The junction had 8 bases not matched to a gene; V was cut back by 2 bases and J by 6 bases. CDR1 is SGHNT and CDR2 is YYREEE in the germline V gene (reference sequence). CDR3 size: 15 residues. CDR3 region: CASSLELAIVNEQFF. The CDR3 DNA follows: TGTGCCAGCAGCTTAGAACTAGCGATTGTCAATGAGCAGTTCTTC.

The gene calls are TRBV6-5 and TRBJ2-5; D may be TRBD1 (7 bases). The V end lost 7 bases, the J end lost 5 bases, and 14 bases lay between the germline ends. From germline, CDR1 is MNHEY and CDR2 SVGAGI. The CDR3 has 13 amino acids. This CDR3 reads CASNAQGRETQYF. The CDR3 DNA reads TGTGCCAGCAACGCACAGGGGAGGGAGACCCAGTACTTC.

The genes are TRBV6-2 or TRBV6-3 and TRBJ1-2, with D unresolved. The V end was cut by 0 bases, the J end by 5 bases, with 16 bases between. This CDR3 has 16 amino acids. The V gene's germline CDR1 is MNHEY and CDR2 SVGEGT. The CDR3 nucleotides are TGTGCCAGCAGTTACTCATTCGACCTAGAGAGGTATGGCTACACCTTC. Translation: CASSYSFDLERYGYTF.